This T cell receptor (beta chain) was captured by sequencing in a study of identifying expanded T cells in peripheral blood. During the collection period, no donor immune events like infections were recorded. Germline assignment: CDR1 LNHDA and CDR2 SQIVND (reference sequence). The CDR3 contains 12 residues. Trimming removed 8 bases at V and 3 bases at J, with 11 bases between. Clones were sequenced by immunoSEQ multiplex PCR, and TCRdb holds only the in-frame ones, with some missing. Here the sample spans some 96,000 clones, approximately 89% being singletons. The origin of this receptor is a person aged 18 to 75 in good health. Sequencing was done on a sample of blood. The J gene is TRBJ2-7, the V gene TRBV19, with D perhaps being TRBD1 or TRBD2 (5 bases each). Here the CDR3 reads CASRDGNYEQYF. The CDR3 nucleotides read TGTGCCAGTCGGGACGGCAACTACGAGCAGTACTTC.